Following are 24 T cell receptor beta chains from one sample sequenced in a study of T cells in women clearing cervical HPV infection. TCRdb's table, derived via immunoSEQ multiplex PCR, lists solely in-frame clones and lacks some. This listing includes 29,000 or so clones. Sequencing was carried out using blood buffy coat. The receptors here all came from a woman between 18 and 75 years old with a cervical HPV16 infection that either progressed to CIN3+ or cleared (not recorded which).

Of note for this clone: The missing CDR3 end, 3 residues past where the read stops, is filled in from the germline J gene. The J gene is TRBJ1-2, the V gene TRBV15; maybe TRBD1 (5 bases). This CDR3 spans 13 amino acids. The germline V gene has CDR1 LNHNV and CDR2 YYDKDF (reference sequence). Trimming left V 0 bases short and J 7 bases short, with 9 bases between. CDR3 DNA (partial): TGTGCCACCAGCAGAGACATCCAGGGTGGC. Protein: CATSRDIQGG. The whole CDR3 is CATSRDIQGGYTF.

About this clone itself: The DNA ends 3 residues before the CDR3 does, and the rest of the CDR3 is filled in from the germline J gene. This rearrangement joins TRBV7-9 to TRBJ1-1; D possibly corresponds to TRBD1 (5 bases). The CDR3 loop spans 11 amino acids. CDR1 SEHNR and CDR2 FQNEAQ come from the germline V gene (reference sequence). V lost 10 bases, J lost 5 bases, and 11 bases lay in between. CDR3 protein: CAIGGETEAFF. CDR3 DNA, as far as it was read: TGTGCCATCGGGGGGGAGACTGAA.

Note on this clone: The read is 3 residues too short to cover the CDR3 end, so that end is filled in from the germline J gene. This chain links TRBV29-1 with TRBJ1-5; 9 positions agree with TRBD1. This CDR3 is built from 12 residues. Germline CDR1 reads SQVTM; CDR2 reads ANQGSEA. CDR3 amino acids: CSVGGQGLPQHF. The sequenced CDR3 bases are TGCAGCGTTGGGGGACAGGGCTTACCC.

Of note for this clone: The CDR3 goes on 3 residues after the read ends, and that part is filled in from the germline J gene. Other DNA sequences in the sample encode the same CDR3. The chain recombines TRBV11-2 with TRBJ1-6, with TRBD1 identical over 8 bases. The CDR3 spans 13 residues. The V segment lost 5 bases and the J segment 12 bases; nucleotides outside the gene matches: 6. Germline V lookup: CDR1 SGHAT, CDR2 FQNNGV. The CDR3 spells CASSLGQGGPLHF. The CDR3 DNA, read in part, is TGTGCCAGCAGCCTTGGACAGGGCGGACCC.

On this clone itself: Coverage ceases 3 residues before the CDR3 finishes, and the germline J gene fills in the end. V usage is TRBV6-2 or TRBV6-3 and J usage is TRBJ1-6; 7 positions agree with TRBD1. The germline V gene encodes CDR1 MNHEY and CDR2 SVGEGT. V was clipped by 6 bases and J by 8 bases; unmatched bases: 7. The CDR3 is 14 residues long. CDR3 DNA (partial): TGTGCCAGCAGAGCTGACAGGGAGTATTCACCC. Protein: CASRADREYSP. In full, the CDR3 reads CASRADREYSPLHF.

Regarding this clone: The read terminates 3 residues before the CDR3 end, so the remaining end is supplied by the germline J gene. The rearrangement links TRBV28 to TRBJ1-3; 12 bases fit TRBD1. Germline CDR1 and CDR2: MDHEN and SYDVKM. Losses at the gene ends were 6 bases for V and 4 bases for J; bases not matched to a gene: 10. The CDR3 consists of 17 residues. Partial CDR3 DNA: TGTGCCAGCAGGGGGACAGGGGGCGAAGTAACCGGAAACACC. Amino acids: CASRGTGGEVTGNT. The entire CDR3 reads CASRGTGGEVTGNTIYF.

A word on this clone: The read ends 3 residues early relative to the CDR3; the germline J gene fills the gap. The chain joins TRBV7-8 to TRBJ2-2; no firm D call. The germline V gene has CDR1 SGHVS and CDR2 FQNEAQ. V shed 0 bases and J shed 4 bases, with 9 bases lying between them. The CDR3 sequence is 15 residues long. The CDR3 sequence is CASSLATPSTGELFF. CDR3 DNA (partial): TGTGCCAGCAGCTTAGCCACCCCTAGCACCGGGGAG.

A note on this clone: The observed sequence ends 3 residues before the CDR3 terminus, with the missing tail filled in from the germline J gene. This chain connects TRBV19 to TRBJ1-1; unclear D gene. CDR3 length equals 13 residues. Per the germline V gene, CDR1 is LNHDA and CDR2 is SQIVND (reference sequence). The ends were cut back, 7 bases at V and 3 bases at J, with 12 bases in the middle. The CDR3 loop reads CASTRGRHTEAFF. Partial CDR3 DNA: TGTGCCAGTACTCGTGGCAGGCACACTGAA.

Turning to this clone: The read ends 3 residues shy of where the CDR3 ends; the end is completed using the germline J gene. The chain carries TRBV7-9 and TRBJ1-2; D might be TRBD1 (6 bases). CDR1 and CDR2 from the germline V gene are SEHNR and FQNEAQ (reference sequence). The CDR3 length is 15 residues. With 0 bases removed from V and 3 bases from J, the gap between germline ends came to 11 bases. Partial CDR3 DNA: TGTGCCAGCAGCTTAGCCCAAGGGGGATACTATGGC. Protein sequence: CASSLAQGGYYG. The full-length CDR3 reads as CASSLAQGGYYGYTF.

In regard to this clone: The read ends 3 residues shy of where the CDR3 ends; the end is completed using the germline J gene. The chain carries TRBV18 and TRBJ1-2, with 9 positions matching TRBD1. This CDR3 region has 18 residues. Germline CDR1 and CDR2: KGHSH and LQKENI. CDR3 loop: CASSRTSSLRDRVGGYTF. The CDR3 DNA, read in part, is TGTGCCAGCTCACGAACCAGTTCCCTCCGGGACAGGGTGGGAGGC.

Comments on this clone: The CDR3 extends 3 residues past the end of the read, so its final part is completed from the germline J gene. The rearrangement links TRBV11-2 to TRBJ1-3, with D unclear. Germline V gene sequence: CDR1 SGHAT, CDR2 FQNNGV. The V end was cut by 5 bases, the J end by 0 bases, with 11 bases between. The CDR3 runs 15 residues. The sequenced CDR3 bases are TGTGCCAGCAGCACCAGACTGACCTCTGGAAACACC. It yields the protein CASSTRLTSGNT. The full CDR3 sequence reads CASSTRLTSGNTIYF. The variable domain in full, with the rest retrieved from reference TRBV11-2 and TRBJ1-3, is EAGVAQSPRYKIIEKRQSVAFWCNPISGHATLYWYQQILGQGPKLLIQFQNNGVVDDSQLPKDRFSAERLKGVDSTLKIQPAKLEDSAVYLCASSTRLTSGNTIYFGEGSWLTVV.

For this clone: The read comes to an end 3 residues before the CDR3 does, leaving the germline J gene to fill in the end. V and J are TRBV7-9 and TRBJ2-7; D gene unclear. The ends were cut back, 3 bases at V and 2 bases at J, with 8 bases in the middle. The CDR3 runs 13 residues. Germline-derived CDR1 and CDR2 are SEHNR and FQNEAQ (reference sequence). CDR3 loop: CASSFATTYEQYF. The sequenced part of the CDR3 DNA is TGTGCCAGCAGCTTCGCTACCACCTACGAG.

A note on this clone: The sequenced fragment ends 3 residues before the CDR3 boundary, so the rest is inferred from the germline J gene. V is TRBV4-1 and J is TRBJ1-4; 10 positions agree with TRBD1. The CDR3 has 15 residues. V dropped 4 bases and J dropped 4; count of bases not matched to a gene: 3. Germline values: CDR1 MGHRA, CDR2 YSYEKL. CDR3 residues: CASSPWTGGNEKLFF. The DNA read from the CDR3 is TGCGCCAGCAGCCCGTGGACAGGGGGTAATGAAAAA.

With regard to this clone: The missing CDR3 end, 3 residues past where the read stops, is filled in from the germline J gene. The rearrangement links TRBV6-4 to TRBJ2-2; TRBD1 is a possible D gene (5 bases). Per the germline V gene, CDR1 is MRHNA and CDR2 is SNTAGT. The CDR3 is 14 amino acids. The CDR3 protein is CASSDTDRSSPLFF. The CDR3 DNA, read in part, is TGTGCCAGCAGTGACACCGACAGATCTTCACCG.

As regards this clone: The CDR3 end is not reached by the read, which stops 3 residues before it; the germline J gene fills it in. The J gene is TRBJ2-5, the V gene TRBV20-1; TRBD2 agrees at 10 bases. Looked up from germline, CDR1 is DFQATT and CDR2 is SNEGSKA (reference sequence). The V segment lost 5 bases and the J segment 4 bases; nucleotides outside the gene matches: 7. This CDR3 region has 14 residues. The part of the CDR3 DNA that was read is TGCAGTGCTCGAGCGGGGGGGCCGATAGAGACC. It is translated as CSARAGGPIET. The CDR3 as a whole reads CSARAGGPIETQYF.

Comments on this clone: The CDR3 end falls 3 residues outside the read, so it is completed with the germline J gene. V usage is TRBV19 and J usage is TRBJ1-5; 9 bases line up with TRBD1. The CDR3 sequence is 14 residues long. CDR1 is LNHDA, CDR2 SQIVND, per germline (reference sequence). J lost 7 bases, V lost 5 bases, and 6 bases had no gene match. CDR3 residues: CASSFTGGDQPQHF. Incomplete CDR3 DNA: TGTGCCAGTAGTTTTACAGGGGGCGACCAGCCC.

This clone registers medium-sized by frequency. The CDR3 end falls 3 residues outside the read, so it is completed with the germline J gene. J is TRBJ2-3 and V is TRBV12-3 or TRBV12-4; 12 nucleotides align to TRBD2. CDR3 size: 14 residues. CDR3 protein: CASSPGTSGSPQYF. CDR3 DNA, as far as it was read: TGTGCCAGCAGTCCCGGGACTAGCGGGTCCCCG.

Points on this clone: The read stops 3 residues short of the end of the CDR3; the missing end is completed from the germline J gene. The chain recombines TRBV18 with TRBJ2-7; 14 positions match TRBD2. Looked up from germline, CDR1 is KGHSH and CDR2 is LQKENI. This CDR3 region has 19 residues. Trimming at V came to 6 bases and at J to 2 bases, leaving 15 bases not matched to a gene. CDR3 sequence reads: CASSARWRGLAGETYEQYF. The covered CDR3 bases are TGTGCCAGCTCGGCCCGTTGGAGGGGACTAGCGGGAGAAACCTACGAG.

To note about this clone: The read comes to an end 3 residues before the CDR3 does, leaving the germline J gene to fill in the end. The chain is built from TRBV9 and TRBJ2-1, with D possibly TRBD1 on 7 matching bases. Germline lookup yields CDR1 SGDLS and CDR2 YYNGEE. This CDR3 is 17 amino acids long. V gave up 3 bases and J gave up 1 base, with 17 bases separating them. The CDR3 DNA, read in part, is TGTGCCAGCAGCGGAGTAACGACAGGGAGGTCCTACAATGAG. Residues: CASSGVTTGRSYNE. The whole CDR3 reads CASSGVTTGRSYNEQFF.

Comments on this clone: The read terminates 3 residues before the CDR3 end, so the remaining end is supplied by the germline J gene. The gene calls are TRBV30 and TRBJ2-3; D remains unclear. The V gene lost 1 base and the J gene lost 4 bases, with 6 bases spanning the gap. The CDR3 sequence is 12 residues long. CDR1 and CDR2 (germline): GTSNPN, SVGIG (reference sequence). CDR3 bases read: TGTGCCTGGAGTGCCCAGGCAGATACG. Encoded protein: CAWSAQADT. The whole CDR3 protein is CAWSAQADTQYF.

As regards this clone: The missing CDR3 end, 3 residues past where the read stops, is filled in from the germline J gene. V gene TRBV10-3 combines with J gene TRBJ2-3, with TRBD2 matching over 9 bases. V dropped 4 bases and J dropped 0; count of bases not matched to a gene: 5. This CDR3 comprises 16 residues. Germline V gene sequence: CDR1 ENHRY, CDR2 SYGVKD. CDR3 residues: CAISVASGVSTDTQYF. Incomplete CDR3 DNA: TGTGCCATCAGTGTGGCTAGCGGGGTTAGCACAGATACG.

The sequenced CDR3 bases are TGTGCCAGCAGTCGTCAGGGTAGCGGGGAAAAA. Protein: CASSRQGSGEK. The CDR3 as a whole reads CASSRQGSGEKLFF. The V call is TRBV12-3 or TRBV12-4, the J call TRBJ1-4, with D maybe TRBD1 (5 bases). The CDR3 end lies 3 residues beyond the end of the read and is filled in from the germline J gene. V lost 5 bases, J lost 8 bases, and 15 bases lay in between. This CDR3 spans 14 amino acids.

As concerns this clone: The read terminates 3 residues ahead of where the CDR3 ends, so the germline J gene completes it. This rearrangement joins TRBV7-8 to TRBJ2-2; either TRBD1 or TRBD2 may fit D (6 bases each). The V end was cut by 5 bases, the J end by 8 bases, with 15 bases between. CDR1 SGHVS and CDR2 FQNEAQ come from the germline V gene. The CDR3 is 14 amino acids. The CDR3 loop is CASSQQGGGGELFF. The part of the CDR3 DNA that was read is TGTGCCAGCAGCCAACAGGGAGGTGGAGGGGAG.

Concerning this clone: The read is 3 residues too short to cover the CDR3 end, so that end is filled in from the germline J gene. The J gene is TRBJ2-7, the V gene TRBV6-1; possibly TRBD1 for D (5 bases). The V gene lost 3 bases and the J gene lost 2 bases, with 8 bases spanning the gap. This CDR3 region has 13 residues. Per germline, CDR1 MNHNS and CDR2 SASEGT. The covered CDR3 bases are TGTGCCAGCAGTGATAGGGGTGCCTACGAG. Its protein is CASSDRGAYE. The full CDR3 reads CASSDRGAYEQYF.